This passage covers 15 T cell receptor beta chains from one sample sequenced in a study of shared clonotypes between healthy human individuals. This table comes from immunoSEQ multiplex PCR, and its TCRdb copy is limited to in-frame clones, with some not included. Of about 2.4 million clones detected, over 85% appear once; the ten largest clones hold about 0.34%. Sequencing was performed on naive CD4+ T cells from PBMCs. This sample's subset: CD45RA+ positively selected. Source of these receptors: a man between 18 and 29 years old in good health. Some clones in this sample may be carry-over from other donors' samples.

The rearrangement uses TRBV30 and TRBJ2-5; tentatively, D is TRBD1 or TRBD2 (6 bases each). This CDR3 comprises 14 residues. In germline, CDR1 is GTSNPN, CDR2 SVGIG (reference sequence). The V gene lost 0 bases and the J gene lost 4 bases, with 12 bases spanning the gap. CDR3 sequence reads: CAWSVEGGRETQYF. In DNA form, the CDR3 reads TGTGCCTGGAGTGTTGAAGGGGGGCGAGAGACCCAGTACTTC.

The V gene is TRBV2, the J gene TRBJ2-5; the D gene is possibly TRBD2 (5 bases). The length of the CDR3 is 16 residues. Germline CDR1 and CDR2: SNHLY and FYNNEI. The ends were cut back, 5 bases at V and 4 bases at J, with 20 bases in the middle. This chain's CDR3 is CASSYSSQRAGETQYF. CDR3 nucleotides: TGTGCCAGCAGTTATTCTAGCCAGAGGGCCGGAGAGACCCAGTACTTC.

V is TRBV29-1 and J is TRBJ2-7, with 9 bases fitting TRBD2. Germline trimming cut 6 bases from V and 2 bases from J; bases unmatched to any gene: 11. Germline V CDR1 and CDR2: SQVTM, ANQGSEA. CDR3 length equals 15 residues. The CDR3 DNA follows: TGCAGCGTCGCCACCAGACTAGCGGTACCCTACGAGCAGTACTTC. It specifies CSVATRLAVPYEQYF.

The CDR3 loop reads CASSFRDRSFYEQYF. CDR3 DNA: TGTGCCAGCAGCTTTCGGGACAGGAGTTTCTACGAGCAGTACTTC. V usage is TRBV11-2 and J usage is TRBJ2-7, with 8 bases fitting TRBD1. The CDR3 runs 15 residues. Germline-derived CDR1 and CDR2 are SGHAT and FQNNGV. V gave up 3 bases and J gave up 3 bases; unmatched junction bases: 7.

The chain joins TRBV5-1 to TRBJ2-3; 8 positions match TRBD1. This CDR3 region has 17 residues. Germline loops: CDR1 SGHRS, CDR2 YFSETQ. V gave up 0 bases and J gave up 2 bases; unmatched junction bases: 8. CDR3: CASSLVELTGDTDTQYF. The CDR3 DNA follows: TGCGCCAGCAGCTTGGTGGAGCTGACAGGGGACACAGATACGCAGTATTTT.

This clone was detected a few times. As DNA, the CDR3 is TGTGCCTGGCGTACCAGGGACAGGGAAGGCTACACCTTC. It yields the protein CAWRTRDREGYTF. The genes are TRBV30 and TRBJ1-2; 9 nucleotides match TRBD1. Germline CDR1 and CDR2: GTSNPN and SVGIG (reference sequence). The CDR3 covers 13 residues. V gave up 5 bases and J gave up 8 bases; unmatched junction bases: 9.

This CDR3 is CASSEGPDTVYEQYF. As DNA, the CDR3 is TGTGCCAGCAGCGAGGGCCCCGACACGGTCTACGAGCAGTACTTC. This chain links TRBV9 with TRBJ2-7; D is uncertain. Germline V CDR1 and CDR2: SGDLS, YYNGEE. V lost 3 bases and J lost 3, with 16 bases in between. The CDR3 is 15 residues long.

This sequence joins TRBV28 and TRBJ1-5, with D uncertain. Germline V gene data show CDR1 as MDHEN and CDR2 as SYDVKM. The CDR3 extends over 17 amino acids. V was trimmed by 4 bases and J by 1 base, leaving 17 bases between them. Here the CDR3 DNA reads TGTGCCAGCAGTTGGCAAGCGGCTCTGGGAAGCAATCAGCCCCAGCATTTT. Translated: CASSWQAALGSNQPQHF.

This chain joins TRBV7-2 and TRBJ1-2; D is unresolved. Germline CDR1 reads SGHTA; CDR2 reads FQGNSA. Trimming shortened V by 2 bases and J by 6 bases, and 16 bases separated the two germline ends. This CDR3 spans 15 amino acids. The CDR3 DNA reads as TGTGCCAGCAGCTTAACAACCGGGAGTATTAATGGCTACACCTTC. This translates into CASSLTTGSINGYTF. The full variable domain, with the rest looked up from reference TRBV7-2 and TRBJ1-2, is GAGVSQSPSNKVTEKGKDVELRCDPISGHTALYWYRQSLGQGLEFLIYFQGNSAPDKSGLPSDRFSAERTGGSVSTLTIQRTQQEDSAVYLCASSLTTGSINGYTFGSGTRLTVV.

The J gene is TRBJ2-1, the V gene TRBV28, with 7 bases fitting TRBD1. The CDR3 spans 13 residues. Germline CDR1 is MDHEN and CDR2 is SYDVKM. Losses at the gene ends were 5 bases for V and 13 bases for J; bases not matched to a gene: 11. The CDR3 bases are TGTGCCAGCAGTGAGACAGGGTCAAGTGAACAGTTCTTC. It translates to CASSETGSSEQFF.

V usage is TRBV6-7 and J usage is TRBJ2-7; 7 bases align to TRBD1. TRBV6-7 is assigned to the ORF class and has an uncertain function. Germline trimming cut 6 bases from V and 2 bases from J; bases unmatched to any gene: 7. This CDR3 is built from 14 residues. In DNA form, the CDR3 reads TGTGCCAGCAGGCTACAGGGGCCTACCTACGAGCAGTACTTC. It codes for CASRLQGPTYEQYF.

The chain couples TRBV7-3 to TRBJ2-2; possible D gene TRBD1, 7 bases. The CDR3 consists of 15 residues. Germline loops: CDR1 SGHTA, CDR2 FQGTGA. V gave up 5 bases and J gave up 3 bases, with 13 bases separating them. The CDR3 here is CASSAGQKYTGELFF. In DNA, the CDR3 is TGTGCCAGCAGCGCGGGACAGAAGTACACCGGGGAGCTGTTTTTT.

The chain links TRBV18 to TRBJ2-1; D gene ambiguous. V lost 0 bases and J lost 6, with 9 bases in between. The CDR3 is 14 residues long. Germline V gene data show CDR1 as KGHSH and CDR2 as LQKENI. In nucleotides, the CDR3 is TGTGCCAGCTCACCACCGAGCAGTTTCAATGAGCAGTTCTTC. This codes for CASSPPSSFNEQFF.

This clone was picked up one time. The CDR3 region is CASSLGGRVGNEQFF. For the CDR3, the DNA is TGTGCCAGCAGCTTGGGCGGGAGAGTCGGGAATGAGCAGTTCTTC. V usage is TRBV5-5 and J usage is TRBJ2-1; 7 bases line up with TRBD2. V was clipped by 0 bases and J by 7 bases; unmatched bases: 7. The germline gives CDR1 SGHKS, CDR2 YYEKEE (reference sequence). The CDR3 is 15 residues long.

CDR3 in amino acids: CASSFRGMGGNRTEAFF. In nucleotides, the CDR3 is TGTGCCAGCAGTTTCCGAGGCATGGGGGGGAATCGTACTGAAGCTTTCTTT. V gene TRBV28 combines with J gene TRBJ1-1; possible D gene TRBD1, 5 bases. The CDR3 is made up of 17 amino acids. The germline gives CDR1 MDHEN, CDR2 SYDVKM. Trimming pared 3 bases from V and 5 bases from J, leaving 22 bases between.